This TCR beta chain was identified during a study of CD8 T cells in Susac syndrome. High-throughput TCR beta sequencing covered peripheral CD8+ and CD4+ T cells. The multiple sclerosis control cohort comprised treatment-naive individuals presenting with stable or active relapsing-remitting disease. CD8+ and CD4+ T cells were negatively isolated; TEMRA cells were FACS-enriched. The germline CDR1 and CDR2 sequences are SGHDT and YYEEEE. This CDR3 spans 16 amino acids. V lost 4 bases to trimming and J lost 3 bases, with 19 bases between them. RNA, at about 0.5 to 1 ug, was reverse transcribed with random hexamers. A multiplex approach, immunoSEQ multiplex PCR, amplified TCR beta CDR3 across 54 Vbeta and 13 Jbeta. MiXCR, applied by TCRdb to the immunoSEQ multiplex PCR reads, yields one record per CDR3 protein. The sample has 160,000 or so distinct CDR3 sequences, less than 97% seen once.

This TCR came from a human donor with multiple sclerosis. The sequencing input was CD8+ T cells from PBMCs. The chain recombines TRBV5-6 with TRBJ1-1, with a weak D call TRBD1 (5 bases). The CDR3 region is CASSLGTISFHTEAFF. Written as DNA, the CDR3 is TGTGCCAGCAGCCTTGGGACCATCTCCTTCCACACTGAAGCTTTCTTT.